The rows below give T cell receptor beta chains drawn from one sample of a study of beta chain features in type 1 diabetes. Profiling relied on immunoSEQ multiplex PCR, and the TCRdb table lists in-frame clones only, not all of them. The data show under 550,000 clones, roughly an eighth seen once. The specimen sequenced was naive CD4+ T cells from blood. Every receptor here comes from a woman younger than 30 in good health. Each CDR3 is given with its conserved first and last residue. The D gene is left open where the match is weak. Expanded clones are given a class, and other clones once, few, many or no size at all.

v_call,d_call,clone_size,j_call,cdr3_aa,cdr3_nt
TRBV30,.,.,TRBJ2-7,CAWSVSRSYEQYF,TGTGCCTGGAGTGTAAGTAGGTCCTACGAGCAGTACTTC
TRBV5-1,.,.,TRBJ2-6,CASSFWGNAGANVLTF,TGCGCCAGCAGCTTCTGGGGGAACGCTGGGGCCAACGTCCTGACTTTC
TRBV9,TRBD1,.,TRBJ2-5,CASSFGTGSQETQYF,TGTGCCAGCAGCTTTGGGACAGGGAGCCAAGAGACCCAGTACTTC
TRBV7-9,.,.,TRBJ1-3,CALGTIYF,TGTGCCTTGGGCACCATATATTTT
TRBV4-2,.,few,TRBJ2-3,CASSPRGRTQYF,TGTGCCAGCAGCCCACGGGGCAGGACGCAGTATTTT
TRBV15,.,few,TRBJ2-5,CATSRDVTGAETQYF,TGTGCCACCAGCAGAGATGTGACAGGCGCGGAGACCCAGTACTTC
TRBV29-1,.,once,TRBJ2-3,CSALKGLATDTQYF,TGCAGCGCCCTTAAGGGTCTAGCTACAGATACGCAGTATTTT
TRBV2,.,few,TRBJ2-3,CASSTTGGASDTQYF,TGTGCCAGCAGTACGACAGGTGGCGCATCAGATACGCAGTATTTT
TRBV7-9,.,.,TRBJ1-2,CASSLTPPHGYTF,TGTGCCAGCAGCTTAACGCCTCCTCATGGCTACACCTTC
TRBV18,TRBD1,.,TRBJ1-5,CASSPQGASNQPQHF,TGTGCCAGCTCACCGCAGGGGGCGAGCAATCAGCCCCAGCATTTT
TRBV29-1,TRBD2,.,TRBJ2-1,CSASGLAGDEQFF,TGCAGCGCATCAGGACTAGCGGGGGACGAGCAGTTCTTC
TRBV10-3,TRBD1,few,TRBJ2-3,CATRGDRGTDTQYF,TGTGCCACCAGGGGGGACAGGGGCACAGATACGCAGTATTTT
TRBV20-1,.,.,TRBJ2-1,CSAARYNEQFF,TGCAGTGCTGCCCGATACAATGAGCAGTTCTTC
TRBV2,.,.,TRBJ1-5,CASNLRPVQPQHF,TGTGCCAGCAACTTGCGGCCCGTTCAGCCCCAGCATTTT
TRBV5-4,TRBD1,.,TRBJ1-6,CASSSGTDGNSPLHF,TGTGCCAGCAGTTCCGGGACAGATGGTAATTCACCCCTCCACTTT
TRBV7-6,.,few,TRBJ2-3,CASSSAPSTDTQYF,TGTGCCAGCAGCTCTGCCCCTAGCACAGATACGCAGTATTTT
TRBV6-5,.,.,TRBJ2-3,CASRRDASTDTQYF,TGTGCCAGCCGGCGGGATGCTAGCACAGATACGCAGTATTTT
TRBV18,.,.,TRBJ2-1,CASSPSTEMSYNEQFF,TGTGCCAGCTCACCTTCGACGGAAATGTCCTACAATGAGCAGTTCTTC
TRBV14,TRBD2,few,TRBJ2-1,CASSQGLAGAGWDNEQFF,TGTGCCAGCAGCCAAGGGCTAGCGGGAGCCGGCTGGGACAATGAGCAGTTCTTC
TRBV7-2,.,.,TRBJ2-3,CASHRGRADGDTQYF,TGTGCCAGCCATAGGGGGAGGGCCGATGGAGATACGCAGTATTTT
TRBV7-2,.,few,TRBJ2-7,CASSLKVSFYEQYF,TGTGCCAGCAGCTTAAAAGTTTCTTTCTACGAGCAGTACTTC
TRBV7-7,TRBD2,.,TRBJ2-1,CASSLRLAGAYEQFF,TGTGCTAGCAGCCTGCGACTAGCGGGGGCGTATGAGCAGTTCTTC
TRBV28,.,.,TRBJ2-2,CASSSTFGNTGELFF,TGTGCCAGCAGTTCCACCTTTGGAAACACCGGGGAGCTGTTTTTT
TRBV6-4,.,few,TRBJ2-3,CASSEQRADTQYF,TGTGCCAGCAGTGAACAGCGTGCAGATACGCAGTATTTT
TRBV12-5,.,few,TRBJ2-7,CASGLGQSSYEQYF,TGTGCTAGTGGTTTGGGACAGAGCTCCTACGAGCAGTACTTC
TRBV7-2,.,.,TRBJ2-5,CASSLAWNRKETQYF,TGTGCCAGCAGCTTAGCCTGGAACAGGAAAGAGACCCAGTACTTC
TRBV5-5,.,many,TRBJ2-1,CASSAVTQYNEQFF,TGTGCCAGCAGCGCTGTCACCCAGTACAATGAGCAGTTCTTC
TRBV6-1,TRBD1,few,TRBJ1-5,CASDRGDQPQHF,TGTGCCAGCGACAGGGGCGATCAGCCCCAGCATTTT
TRBV4-2,TRBD1,few,TRBJ2-3,CASSQRDRFGDTQYF,TGTGCCAGCAGCCAACGGGACAGGTTTGGAGATACGCAGTATTTT
TRBV11-1,TRBD2,.,TRBJ2-1,CASSLIGTKGDEQFF,TGTGCCAGCAGCTTAATTGGGACTAAAGGCGATGAGCAGTTCTTC
TRBV14,.,many,TRBJ2-1,CASSRGGGNEQFF,TGTGCCAGCAGTAGGGGCGGAGGCAATGAGCAGTTCTTC
TRBV4-1,.,.,TRBJ1-2,CASSQGARDGYTF,TGCGCCAGCAGCCAAGGAGCGAGGGATGGCTACACCTTC
TRBV15,.,few,TRBJ1-5,CATSRILSGNQPQHF,TGTGCCACCAGCAGGATTTTAAGCGGCAATCAGCCCCAGCATTTT
TRBV14,TRBD1,.,TRBJ2-1,CASSSRLGQGADNEQFF,TGTGCCAGCAGCTCCCGACTTGGACAGGGGGCCGACAATGAGCAGTTCTTC
TRBV4-1,TRBD1,few,TRBJ2-4,CASSPRGRGAKNIQYF,TGCGCCAGCAGCCCAAGGGGGCGAGGGGCCAAAAACATTCAGTACTTC
TRBV4-2,TRBD1,.,TRBJ1-4,CASSQFWDSTLEKLFF,TGTGCCAGCAGCCAATTTTGGGACAGCACGTTAGAAAAACTGTTTTTT
TRBV19,.,.,TRBJ1-5,CASSITAGLQPQHF,TGTGCCAGTAGTATAACGGCAGGCCTTCAGCCCCAGCATTTT
TRBV5-1,.,few,TRBJ2-5,CASSLVVEQETQYF,TGCGCCAGCAGCTTGGTAGTGGAGCAAGAGACCCAGTACTTC
TRBV6-5,.,few,TRBJ2-1,CASSSDRGNEQFF,TGTGCCAGCAGTTCGGACAGAGGCAATGAGCAGTTCTTC
TRBV7-2,.,few,TRBJ2-5,CASSSRGETQYF,TGTGCCAGCAGCTCCCGGGGAGAGACCCAGTACTTC
TRBV29-1,.,few,TRBJ1-3,CSVGLLGKDTIYF,TGCAGCGTTGGACTCTTAGGGAAGGACACCATATATTTT
TRBV5-4,.,.,TRBJ2-3,CASSRRAGTGTDTQYF,TGTGCCAGCAGCCGACGAGCGGGCACTGGCACAGATACGCAGTATTTT
TRBV4-2,.,.,TRBJ2-1,CASSHLGRLARDEQFF,TGTGCCAGCAGCCACTTGGGGCGGCTAGCGAGAGATGAGCAGTTCTTC
TRBV4-1,TRBD2,.,TRBJ2-3,CASSQGLAASTDTQYF,TGCGCCAGCAGCCAAGGTCTAGCGGCATCCACAGATACGCAGTATTTT
TRBV7-8,TRBD2,.,TRBJ2-7,CASRKREGPYEQYF,TGTGCCAGCAGAAAGCGGGAGGGCCCCTACGAGCAGTACTTC
TRBV10-3,TRBD2,few,TRBJ2-1,CAISAHDGGVSNEQFF,TGTGCCATCAGTGCCCATGACGGGGGGGTCTCGAATGAGCAGTTCTTC
TRBV5-4,.,few,TRBJ2-5,CASSGGARETQYF,TGTGCCAGCAGCGGGGGAGCTAGGGAGACCCAGTACTTC
TRBV29-1,.,few,TRBJ1-1,CSGSWALNTEAFF,TGCAGCGGGAGTTGGGCGCTGAACACTGAAGCTTTCTTT
TRBV7-9,.,few,TRBJ2-4,CASSLVSLGAPKNIQYF,TGTGCCAGCAGCTTAGTCTCGCTGGGGGCACCCAAAAACATTCAGTACTTC
TRBV7-3,.,few,TRBJ2-5,CASSLSGRETQYF,TGTGCCAGCAGCTTATCAGGGAGAGAGACCCAGTACTTC
TRBV19,TRBD1,few,TRBJ2-5,CASSIFGQGKETQYF,TGTGCCAGTAGTATATTTGGACAGGGAAAGGAGACCCAGTACTTC